This TCR beta chain was documented in a study of regulatory T cells in long-lasting Graves disease. Germline CDR1 LNHNV, CDR2 YYDKDF (reference sequence). This CDR3 has 15 amino acids. Trimming stripped 0 bases from V and 3 bases from J, with 9 bases between. This clonotype was found many times. The antigen remains undetermined. Findings and limits, study-wide: Patients with persistent disease showed a bias toward TRBV28, TRBJ1-2 and TRBJ2-5. Results may be inaccurate due to the small sample size.

CDR3 regions were amplified by Arm-PCR using iRepertoire HTBI primers to build TCR beta libraries. TCRdb itself ran the multiplex PCR reads through MiXCR, one entry per CDR3 protein. The sample has 700,000 or so distinct CDR3 sequences, around 30% seen once. Sample time point: persistent/refractory GD, antithyroid drugs over 5 years with positive TRAb. RNA from PBMCs was the source of the TCR library. The patient group derived from an endocrinology department in Xi'an, China. The sample in question was peripheral blood mononuclear cells (PBMCs), obtained when the disease was refractory, from a patient treated with antithyroid drugs. The source is a female donor with Graves disease. V gene TRBV15 combines with J gene TRBJ1-5; D is unresolved. The CDR3 bases are TGTGCCACCAGCAGAGAGCGGCAGCACAATCAGCCCCAGCATTTT. Its translation: CATSRERQHNQPQHF.